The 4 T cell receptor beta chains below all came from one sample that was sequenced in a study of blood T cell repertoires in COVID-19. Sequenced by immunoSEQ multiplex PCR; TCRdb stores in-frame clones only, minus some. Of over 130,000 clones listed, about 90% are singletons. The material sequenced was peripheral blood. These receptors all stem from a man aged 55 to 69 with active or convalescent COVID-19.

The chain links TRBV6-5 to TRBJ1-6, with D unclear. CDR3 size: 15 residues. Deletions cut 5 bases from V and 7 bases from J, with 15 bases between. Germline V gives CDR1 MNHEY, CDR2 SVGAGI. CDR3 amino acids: CASSLRRTENSPLHF. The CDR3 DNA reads TGTGCCAGCAGTCTACGACGTACGGAGAATTCACCCCTCCACTTT.

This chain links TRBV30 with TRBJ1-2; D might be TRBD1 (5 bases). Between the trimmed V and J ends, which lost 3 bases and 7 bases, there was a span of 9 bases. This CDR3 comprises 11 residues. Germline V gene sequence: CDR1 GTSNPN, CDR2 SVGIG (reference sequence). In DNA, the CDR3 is TGTGCCTGGAGACGAAGGGGTGGCTACACCTTC. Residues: CAWRRRGGYTF.

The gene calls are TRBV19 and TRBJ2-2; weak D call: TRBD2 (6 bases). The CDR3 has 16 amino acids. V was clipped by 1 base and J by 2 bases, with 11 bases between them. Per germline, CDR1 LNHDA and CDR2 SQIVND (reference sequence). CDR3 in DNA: TGTGCCAGTAGTATAGGAGGGAGGCTTAACACCGGGGAGCTGTTTTTT. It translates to CASSIGGRLNTGELFF.

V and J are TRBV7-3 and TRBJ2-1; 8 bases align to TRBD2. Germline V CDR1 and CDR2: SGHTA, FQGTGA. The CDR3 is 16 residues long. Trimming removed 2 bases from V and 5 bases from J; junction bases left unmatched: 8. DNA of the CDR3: TGTGCCAGCAGCTTACTGGCGGGAGGCCAAGACAATGAGCAGTTCTTC. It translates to CASSLLAGGQDNEQFF.